This T cell receptor (beta chain) derives from a study of blood T cell repertoires in COVID-19. Profiling relied on immunoSEQ multiplex PCR, and the TCRdb table lists in-frame clones only, not all of them. The sample holds 300,000 or so clones; approximately 84% are singletons and the top ten take about 10%. The junction had 10 bases not matched to a gene; V was cut back by 3 bases and J by 4 bases. Per the germline V gene, CDR1 is LGHNA and CDR2 is YNFKEQ. The CDR3 contains 16 residues. Sequencing used PBMCs or T cells enriched from blood (not recorded which). This chain links TRBV4-2 with TRBJ2-7; 9 bases agree with TRBD1. The sequence was collected from a woman between 18 and 29 years old who had recovered from COVID-19. The chain's CDR3 is CASSHMPGQGGYEQYF. CDR3 nucleotides: TGTGCCAGCAGCCATATGCCGGGACAGGGTGGTTACGAGCAGTACTTC.